This TCR beta chain was obtained from a study of blood T cell repertoires in COVID-19. Produced via immunoSEQ multiplex PCR; TCRdb's table is partial and in-frame only. Of roughly 35,000 clones detected, roughly nine tenths appear once; the ten largest clones hold 12%. Germline CDR1 SGHNT, CDR2 YYREEE (reference sequence). V shed 4 bases and J shed 5 bases, with 15 bases lying between them. The CDR3 loop spans 14 amino acids. The sample was peripheral blood. This sequence was found in a man aged 65 to 85 with acute or convalescent COVID-19. The rearrangement links TRBV5-4 to TRBJ2-5, with a possible D match to TRBD2 (5 bases). The CDR3 nucleotides read TGTGCCAGCAGCCCGGACTGGAGGCGGGAGACCCAGTACTTC. As protein: CASSPDWRRETQYF.